This T cell receptor (beta chain) was profiled in a study of CD8 T cells in ankylosing spondylitis. The trim removed 7 bases at V and 6 bases at J, leaving 8 bases unmatched. CDR1 is DFQATT, CDR2 SNEGSKA, per germline (reference sequence). The CDR3 is made up of 14 amino acids. TCRdb used MiXCR to reprocess the 5' RACE reads, holding one entry per CDR3 protein. This sample has 25,000 to 35,000 distinct CDR3 sequences, with around 30% found just once. This clonotype appeared a few times. This chain joins TRBV20-1 and TRBJ2-1; 11 nucleotides align to TRBD2. The sample consisted of synovial fluid, either unsorted or a sorted T cell fraction (not recorded which). This clonotype was obtained from a male donor with ankylosing spondylitis. This CDR3 reads CSVLLAGELNEQFF. CDR3 in DNA: TGCAGTGTCCTACTAGCGGGAGAGCTCAATGAGCAGTTCTTC.